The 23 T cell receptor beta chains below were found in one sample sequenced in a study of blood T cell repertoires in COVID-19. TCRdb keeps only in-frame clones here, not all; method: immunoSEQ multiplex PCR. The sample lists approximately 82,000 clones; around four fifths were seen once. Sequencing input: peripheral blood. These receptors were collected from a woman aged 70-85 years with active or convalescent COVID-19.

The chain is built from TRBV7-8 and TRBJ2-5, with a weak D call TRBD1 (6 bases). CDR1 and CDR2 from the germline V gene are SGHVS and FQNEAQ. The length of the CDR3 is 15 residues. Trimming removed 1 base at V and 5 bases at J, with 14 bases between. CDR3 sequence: CASSLGQGLVETQYF. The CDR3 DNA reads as TGTGCCAGCAGCTTAGGGCAGGGGCTAGTCGAGACCCAGTACTTC.

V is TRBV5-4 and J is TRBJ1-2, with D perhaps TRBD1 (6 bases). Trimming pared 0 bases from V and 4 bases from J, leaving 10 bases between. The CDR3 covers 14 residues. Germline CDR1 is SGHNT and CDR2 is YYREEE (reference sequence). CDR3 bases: TGTGCCAGCAGCTTGGTTGGGGGCTTCTATGGCTACACCTTC. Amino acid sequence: CASSLVGGFYGYTF.

Written as DNA, the CDR3 is TGTGCCAGCAGCTTAAGCCTAGGGGAGCCCCAGCATTTT. Amino acids: CASSLSLGEPQHF. The rearrangement uses TRBV7-2 and TRBJ1-5, with D possibly TRBD1 on 5 matching bases. This CDR3 comprises 13 residues. V dropped 2 bases and J dropped 8 bases, with 10 bases sitting between them. Germline lookup yields CDR1 SGHTA and CDR2 FQGNSA.

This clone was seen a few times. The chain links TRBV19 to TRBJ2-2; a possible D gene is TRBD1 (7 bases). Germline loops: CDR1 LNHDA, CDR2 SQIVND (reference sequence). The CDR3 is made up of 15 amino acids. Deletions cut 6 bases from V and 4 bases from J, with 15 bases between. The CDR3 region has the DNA TGTGCCAGTAGCAACAGGGGCGGGGTCACCGGGGAGCTGTTTTTT. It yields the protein CASSNRGGVTGELFF.

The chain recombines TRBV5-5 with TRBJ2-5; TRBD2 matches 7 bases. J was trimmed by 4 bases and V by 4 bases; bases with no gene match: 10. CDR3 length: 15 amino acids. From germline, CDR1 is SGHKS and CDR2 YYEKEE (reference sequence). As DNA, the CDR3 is TGTGCCAGCAGCCCCCTCCTTGGGGGGGGAGAGACCCAGTACTTC. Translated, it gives CASSPLLGGGETQYF.

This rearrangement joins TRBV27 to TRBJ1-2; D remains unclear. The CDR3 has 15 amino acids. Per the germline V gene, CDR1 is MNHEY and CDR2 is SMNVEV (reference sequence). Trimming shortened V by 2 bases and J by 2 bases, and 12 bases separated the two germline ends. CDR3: CASSLTADKNYGYTF. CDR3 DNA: TGTGCCAGCAGTTTAACGGCAGACAAGAACTATGGCTACACCTTC.

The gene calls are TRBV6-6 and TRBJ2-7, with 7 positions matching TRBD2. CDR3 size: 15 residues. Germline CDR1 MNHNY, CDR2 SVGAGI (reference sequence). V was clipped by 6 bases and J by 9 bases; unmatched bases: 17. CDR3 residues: CASSPPGGNWLGQYF. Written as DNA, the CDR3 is TGTGCCAGCAGCCCCCCGGGAGGAAATTGGTTGGGGCAGTACTTC.

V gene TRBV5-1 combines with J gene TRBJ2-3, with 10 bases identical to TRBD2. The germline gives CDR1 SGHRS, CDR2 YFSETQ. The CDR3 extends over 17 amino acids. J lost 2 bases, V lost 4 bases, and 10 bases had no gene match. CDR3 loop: CASSQTIAGGSTDTQYF. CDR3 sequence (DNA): TGCGCCAGCAGCCAGACAATAGCGGGGGGATCCACAGATACGCAGTATTTT.

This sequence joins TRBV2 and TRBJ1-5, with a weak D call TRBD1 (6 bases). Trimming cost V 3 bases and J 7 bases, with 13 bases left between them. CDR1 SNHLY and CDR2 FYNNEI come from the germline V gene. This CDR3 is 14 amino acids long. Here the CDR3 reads CASSDDRIVQPQHF. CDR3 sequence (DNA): TGTGCCAGCAGTGACGACAGGATAGTGCAGCCCCAGCATTTT.

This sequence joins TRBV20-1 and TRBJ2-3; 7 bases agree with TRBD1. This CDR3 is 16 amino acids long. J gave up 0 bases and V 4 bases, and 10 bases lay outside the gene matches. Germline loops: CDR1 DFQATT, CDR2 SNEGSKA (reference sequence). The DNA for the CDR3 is TGCAGTGCTAATGATTACAGGGGCCTTAGCACAGATACGCAGTATTTT. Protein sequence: CSANDYRGLSTDTQYF.

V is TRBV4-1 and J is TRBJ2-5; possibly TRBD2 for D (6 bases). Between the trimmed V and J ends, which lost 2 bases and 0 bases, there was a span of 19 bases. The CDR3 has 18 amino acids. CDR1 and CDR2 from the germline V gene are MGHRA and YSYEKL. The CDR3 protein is CASSQSPRGSGDQETQYF. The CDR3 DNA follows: TGCGCCAGCAGCCAATCCCCCCGGGGTAGCGGCGACCAAGAGACCCAGTACTTC.

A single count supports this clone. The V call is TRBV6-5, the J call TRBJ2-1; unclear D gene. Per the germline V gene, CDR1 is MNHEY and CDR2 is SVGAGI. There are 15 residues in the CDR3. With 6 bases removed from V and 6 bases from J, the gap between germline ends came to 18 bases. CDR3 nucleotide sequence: TGTGCCAGCAGCCAGTCTTGGGCCCGCTCCAATGAGCAGTTCTTC. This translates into CASSQSWARSNEQFF.

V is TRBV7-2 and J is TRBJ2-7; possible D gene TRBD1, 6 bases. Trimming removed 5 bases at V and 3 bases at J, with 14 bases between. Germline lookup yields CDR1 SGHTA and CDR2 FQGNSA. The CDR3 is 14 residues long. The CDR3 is CASSPREGGYEQYF. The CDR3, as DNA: TGTGCCAGCAGCCCCCGGGAAGGGGGCTACGAGCAGTACTTC. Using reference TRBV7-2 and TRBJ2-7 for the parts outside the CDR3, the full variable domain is GAGVSQSPSNKVTEKGKDVELRCDPISGHTALYWYRQSLGQGLEFLIYFQGNSAPDKSGLPSDRFSAERTGGSVSTLTIQRTQQEDSAVYLCASSPREGGYEQYFGPGTRLTVT.

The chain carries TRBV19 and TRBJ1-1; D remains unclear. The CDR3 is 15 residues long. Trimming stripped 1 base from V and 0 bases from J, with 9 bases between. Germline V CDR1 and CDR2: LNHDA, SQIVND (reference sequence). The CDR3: CASSIAQVLNTEAFF. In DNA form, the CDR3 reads TGTGCCAGTAGTATAGCTCAGGTCTTGAACACTGAAGCTTTCTTT.

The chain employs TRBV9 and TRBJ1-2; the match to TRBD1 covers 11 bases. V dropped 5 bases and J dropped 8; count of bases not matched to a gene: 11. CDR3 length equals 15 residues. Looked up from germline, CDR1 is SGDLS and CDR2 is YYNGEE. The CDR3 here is CASRDIRDRGKGYTF. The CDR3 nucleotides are TGTGCCAGCAGAGATATAAGGGACAGGGGGAAGGGCTACACCTTC. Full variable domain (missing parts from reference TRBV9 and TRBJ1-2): DSGVTQTPKHLITATGQRVTLRCSPRSGDLSVYWYQQSLDQGLQFLIQYYNGEERAKGNILERFSAQQFPDLHSELNLSSLELGDSALYFCASRDIRDRGKGYTFGSGTRLTVV.

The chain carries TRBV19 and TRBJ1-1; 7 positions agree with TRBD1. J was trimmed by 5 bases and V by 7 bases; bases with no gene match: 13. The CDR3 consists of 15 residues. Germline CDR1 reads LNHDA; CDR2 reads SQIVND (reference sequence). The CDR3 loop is CASITQGSLGTEAFF. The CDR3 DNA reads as TGTGCCAGTATCACACAGGGGTCGTTGGGGACTGAAGCTTTCTTT.

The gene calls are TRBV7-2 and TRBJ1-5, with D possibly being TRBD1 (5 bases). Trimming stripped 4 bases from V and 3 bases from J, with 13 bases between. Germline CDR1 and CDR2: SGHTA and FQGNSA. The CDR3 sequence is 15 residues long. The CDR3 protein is CASSYRGGINQPQHF. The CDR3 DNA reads TGTGCCAGCAGCTATCGGGGCGGGATCAATCAGCCCCAGCATTTT.

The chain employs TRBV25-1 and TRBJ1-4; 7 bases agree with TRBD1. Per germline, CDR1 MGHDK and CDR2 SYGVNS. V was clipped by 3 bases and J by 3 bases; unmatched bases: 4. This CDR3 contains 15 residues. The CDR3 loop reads CASSDVRGSNEKLFF. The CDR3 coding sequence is TGTGCCAGCAGTGATGTCAGGGGGTCTAATGAAAAACTGTTTTTT.

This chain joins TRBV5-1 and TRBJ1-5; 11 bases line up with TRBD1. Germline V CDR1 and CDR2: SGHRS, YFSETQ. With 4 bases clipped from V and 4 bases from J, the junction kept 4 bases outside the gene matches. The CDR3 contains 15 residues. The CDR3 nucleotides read TGCGCCAGCAGCCTCGGGACAGGGGGAAATCAGCCCCAGCATTTT. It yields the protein CASSLGTGGNQPQHF.

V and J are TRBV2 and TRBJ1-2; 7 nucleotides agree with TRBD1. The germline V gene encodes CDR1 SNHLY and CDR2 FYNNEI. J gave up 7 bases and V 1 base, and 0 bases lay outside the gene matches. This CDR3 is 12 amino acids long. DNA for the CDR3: TGTGCCAGCAGTGAAGGGACAGGTGGCTACACCTTC. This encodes CASSEGTGGYTF.

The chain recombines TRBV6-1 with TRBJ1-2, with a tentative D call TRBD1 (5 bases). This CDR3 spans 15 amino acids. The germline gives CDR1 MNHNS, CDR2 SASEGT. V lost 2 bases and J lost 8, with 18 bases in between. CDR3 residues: CASSERGREGRGYTF. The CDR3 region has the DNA TGTGCCAGCAGTGAACGGGGCAGGGAGGGCCGGGGCTACACCTTC.

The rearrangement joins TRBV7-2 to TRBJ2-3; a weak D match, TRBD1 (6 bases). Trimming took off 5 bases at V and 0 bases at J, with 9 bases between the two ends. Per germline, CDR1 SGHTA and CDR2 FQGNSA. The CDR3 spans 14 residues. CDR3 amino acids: CASSAGVSTDTQYF. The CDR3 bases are TGTGCCAGCAGCGCAGGGGTGAGCACAGATACGCAGTATTTT.

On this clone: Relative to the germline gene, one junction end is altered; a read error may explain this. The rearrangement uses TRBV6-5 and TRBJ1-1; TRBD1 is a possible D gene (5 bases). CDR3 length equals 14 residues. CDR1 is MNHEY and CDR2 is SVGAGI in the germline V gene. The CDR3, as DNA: TGTGCCAGCAATAGCAGGGTCAGGAACACTGAAACTTTCTTT. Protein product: CASNSRVRNTETFF.